The next 25 T cell receptor beta chains were all read from a single sample in a study of TIL therapy for anti-PD-1-resistant metastatic lung cancer. Sequencing used immunoSEQ v3. The protocol was immunoSEQ multiplex PCR, while the TCRdb copy is restricted to in-frame clones and leaves out a portion. The sample lists roughly 46,000 clones, 80% to 90% occurring once. Indicated time point: pre-treatment sample, taken before nivolumab and TIL therapy. The sample here was blood, taken at baseline. The receptors were gathered from a person aged 25 to 79 with non-small cell lung cancer.

This chain connects TRBV7-2 to TRBJ1-3, with D unresolved. Trimming pared 5 bases from V and 0 bases from J, leaving 2 bases between. This CDR3 has 12 residues. The germline gives CDR1 SGHTA, CDR2 FQGNSA. The CDR3 spells CASSLSGNTIYF. CDR3 DNA: TGTGCCAGCAGCCTCTCTGGAAACACCATATATTTT. Full variable domain (remainder filled in from reference TRBV7-2 and TRBJ1-3): GAGVSQSPSNKVTEKGKDVELRCDPISGHTALYWYRQSLGQGLEFLIYFQGNSAPDKSGLPSDRFSAERTGGSVSTLTIQRTQQEDSAVYLCASSLSGNTIYFGEGSWLTVV.

This sequence joins TRBV7-2 and TRBJ2-7; tentative D call: TRBD1 (6 bases). With 1 base removed from V and 3 bases from J, the gap between germline ends came to 7 bases. The germline V gene encodes CDR1 SGHTA and CDR2 FQGNSA. The CDR3 has 13 residues. The CDR3 loop reads CASSLGQDYEQYF. In DNA form, the CDR3 reads TGTGCCAGCAGCTTAGGACAGGACTACGAGCAGTACTTC.

The rearrangement uses TRBV15 and TRBJ2-1; D is ambiguous. The CDR3 is made up of 15 amino acids. Trimming pared 0 bases from V and 3 bases from J, leaving 9 bases between. Looked up from germline, CDR1 is LNHNV and CDR2 is YYDKDF (reference sequence). Here the CDR3 DNA reads TGTGCCACCAGCAGAGATCGGGCTAACTACAATGAGCAGTTCTTC. It yields the protein CATSRDRANYNEQFF.

The chain employs TRBV7-9 and TRBJ1-1; 9 bases agree with TRBD1. This CDR3 has 16 residues. Germline values: CDR1 SEHNR, CDR2 FQNEAQ (reference sequence). Trimming at V came to 6 bases and at J to 1 base, leaving 9 bases not matched to a gene. The CDR3 protein is CASSFIPDRGNTEAFF. DNA for the CDR3: TGTGCCAGCAGTTTTATACCGGACAGGGGGAACACTGAAGCTTTCTTT.

The V gene is TRBV7-6, the J gene TRBJ1-2, with a tentative D call TRBD1 (5 bases). CDR1 is SGHVS and CDR2 is FNYEAQ in the germline V gene. The V and J ends lost 5 bases and 3 bases respectively, with 19 bases between them. The CDR3 is made up of 16 amino acids. The DNA for the CDR3 is TGTGCCAGCAGCCACTCCGAGGCCGGGGGGTACTATGGCTACACCTTC. This encodes CASSHSEAGGYYGYTF.

The chain couples TRBV6-2 or TRBV6-3 to TRBJ2-7; the D gene could be TRBD1 or TRBD2 (5 bases each). The CDR3 length is 15 residues. Trimming took off 2 bases at V and 3 bases at J, with 14 bases between the two ends. Germline V gives CDR1 MNHEY, CDR2 SVGEGT. CDR3 residues: CASSYHDRGSYEQYF. The CDR3 DNA reads as TGTGCCAGCAGTTACCACGACCGGGGCAGCTACGAGCAGTACTTC.

The chain carries TRBV14 and TRBJ1-1, with 7 positions matching TRBD1. V was pared by 4 bases and J by 5 bases, with 19 bases of the junction left unmatched. Germline CDR1 SGHDN, CDR2 FVKESK. The length of the CDR3 is 18 residues. Written as DNA, the CDR3 is TGTGCCAGCAGCCCGCAACGGGGTACAGGGGTCCGAGGTACTGAAGCTTTCTTT. As protein: CASSPQRGTGVRGTEAFF.

This chain connects TRBV5-6 to TRBJ1-6, with TRBD1 matching over 7 bases. The germline V gene encodes CDR1 SGHDT and CDR2 YYEEEE. CDR3 length: 14 residues. V dropped 4 bases and J dropped 7; count of bases not matched to a gene: 5. The CDR3 loop reads CASSRQGWNSPLHF. CDR3 in DNA: TGTGCCAGCAGCAGACAGGGTTGGAATTCACCCCTCCACTTT.

The chain carries TRBV6-2 or TRBV6-3 and TRBJ2-1, with D uncertain. The ends were cut back, 6 bases at V and 6 bases at J, with 9 bases in the middle. The CDR3 extends over 12 amino acids. Germline-derived CDR1 and CDR2 are MNHEY and SVGEGT. The CDR3 DNA sequence: TGTGCCAGCAGCCCAACCCTCAATGAGCAGTTCTTC. As protein: CASSPTLNEQFF.

The chain is built from TRBV27 and TRBJ2-7, with 9 bases fitting TRBD2. Germline lookup yields CDR1 MNHEY and CDR2 SMNVEV (reference sequence). V lost 8 bases, J lost 7 bases, and 3 bases stayed unmatched. The CDR3 runs 11 residues. Written as DNA, the CDR3 is TGTGCCAGCCAGCGGGGGGAGGAGCAGTACTTC. It encodes CASQRGEEQYF.

This rearrangement joins TRBV28 to TRBJ1-2; 7 bases agree with TRBD1. The CDR3 runs 14 residues. The ends lost 6 bases at V and 4 bases at J; junction bases unmatched: 8. The germline gives CDR1 MDHEN, CDR2 SYDVKM. The DNA for the CDR3 is TGTGCCAGCAGCGTCCTAACAGGGGCCTATGGCTACACCTTC. It translates to CASSVLTGAYGYTF.

This chain links TRBV3-1 (or the pseudogene TRBV3-2) with TRBJ1-3; TRBD1 agrees at 8 bases. This CDR3 contains 14 residues. Trimming took 5 bases from V and 3 from J; bases not matched to a gene: 3. The germline CDR1 and CDR2 sequences are LGHDT and YNNKEL (reference sequence). The DNA for the CDR3 is TGTGCCAGCAGCTCCGGGACAGGTGGAAACACCATATATTTT. Translating gives CASSSGTGGNTIYF.

For the CDR3, the DNA is TGTGCCAGCAGTTACGAGGGGGGCACTGAAGCTTTCTTT. Its protein is CASSYEGGTEAFF. The rearrangement links TRBV6-5 to TRBJ1-1; weak D call: TRBD1 (6 bases). CDR3 length: 13 amino acids. Germline CDR1 reads MNHEY; CDR2 reads SVGAGI. Trimming took off 2 bases at V and 4 bases at J, with 8 bases between the two ends.

This sequence joins TRBV27 and TRBJ2-1; D is unclear. Trimming left V 4 bases short and J 9 bases short, with 7 bases between. The CDR3 extends over 11 amino acids. The germline CDR1 and CDR2 sequences are MNHEY and SMNVEV (reference sequence). The DNA of the CDR3 is TGTGCCAGCAGTTCCGGTTCTGAGCAGTTCTTC. It yields the protein CASSSGSEQFF.

The gene calls are TRBV6-5 and TRBJ2-5, with D possibly matching TRBD1 (5 bases). Germline loops: CDR1 MNHEY, CDR2 SVGAGI. The CDR3 is made up of 14 amino acids. The ends were cut back, 0 bases at V and 1 base at J, with 6 bases in the middle. The CDR3 loop is CASSYSRAQETQYF. In nucleotides, the CDR3 is TGTGCCAGCAGTTACTCCAGGGCCCAAGAGACCCAGTACTTC.

The chain combines TRBV28 with TRBJ1-6; possible D gene TRBD1, 6 bases. V was pared by 5 bases and J by 4 bases, with 15 bases between. The CDR3 covers 16 residues. Germline assignment: CDR1 MDHEN and CDR2 SYDVKM. This chain's CDR3 is CASSPRQGQYNSPLHF. The DNA of the CDR3 is TGTGCCAGCAGTCCCCGGCAGGGGCAATATAATTCACCCCTCCACTTT.

This chain uses TRBV18 with TRBJ2-7; 8 positions match TRBD1. Trimming removed 0 bases from V and 1 base from J; junction bases left unmatched: 5. Germline CDR1 reads KGHSH; CDR2 reads LQKENI. This CDR3 is 16 amino acids long. The CDR3 DNA is TGTGCCAGCTCACCACCGCGCCAGGGGGCTTCCTACGAGCAGTACTTC. It specifies CASSPPRQGASYEQYF.

V is TRBV4-3 and J is TRBJ1-1, with TRBD1 as a possible D gene (6 bases). The CDR3 consists of 16 residues. Germline lookup yields CDR1 LGHNA and CDR2 YSLEER. Trimming took 5 bases from V and 0 from J, leaving 16 bases between them. The CDR3 nucleotides are TGCGCCAGCAGCGCAGGTTACAGGGCAATGAACACTGAAGCTTTCTTT. This gives the protein CASSAGYRAMNTEAFF.

This clone was detected only a few times. This sequence joins TRBV7-2 and TRBJ2-2; D tentatively reads TRBD1 or TRBD2 (5 bases each). This CDR3 has 16 amino acids. V lost 4 bases and J 6 bases, leaving 18 bases between the germline ends. CDR1 is SGHTA and CDR2 is FQGNSA in the germline V gene. The CDR3 nucleotides read TGTGCCAGCAGCTCCCAGGGAGCGACGTCCCCCGGGGAGCTGTTTTTT. Amino acid sequence: CASSSQGATSPGELFF. The full variable domain, rest sourced from reference TRBV7-2 and TRBJ2-2, is GAGVSQSPSNKVTEKGKDVELRCDPISGHTALYWYRQSLGQGLEFLIYFQGNSAPDKSGLPSDRFSAERTGGSVSTLTIQRTQQEDSAVYLCASSSQGATSPGELFFGEGSRLTVL.

V and J are TRBV14 and TRBJ2-6; D ambiguous. Trimming took 1 base from V and 3 from J, leaving 10 bases between them. Germline V gene lookup returns CDR1 SGHDN and CDR2 FVKESK. The CDR3 covers 16 residues. The CDR3 sequence is CASSQGARVGANVLTF. The DNA of the CDR3 is TGTGCCAGCAGCCAAGGGGCTCGGGTTGGGGCCAACGTCCTGACTTTC.

V usage is TRBV28 and J usage is TRBJ2-2, with D possibly matching TRBD2 (7 bases). The CDR3 is 18 residues long. Per germline, CDR1 MDHEN and CDR2 SYDVKM. V lost 5 bases and J lost 1, with 20 bases in between. CDR3 coding DNA: TGTGCCAGCAGTCCCGCCCTAGCGAGGGGGGGGAACACCGGGGAGCTGTTTTTT. As protein: CASSPALARGGNTGELFF.

V gene TRBV30 combines with J gene TRBJ2-1; possible D gene TRBD1, 6 bases. CDR3 length equals 15 residues. V lost 4 bases and J lost 7, with 20 bases in between. Germline assignment: CDR1 GTSNPN and CDR2 SVGIG (reference sequence). CDR3 amino acids: CAWTQGLAHRNEQFF. DNA for the CDR3: TGTGCCTGGACCCAGGGGCTAGCCCACCGAAATGAGCAGTTCTTC.

The chain has TRBV5-3 and TRBJ2-7; 7 bases map to TRBD1. TRBV5-3 is recorded as an ORF, its role being uncertain. Germline trimming cut 2 bases from V and 5 bases from J; bases unmatched to any gene: 16. The CDR3 loop spans 17 amino acids. In nucleotides, the CDR3 is TGTGCCAGAAGCTTCGAGATAGACAGGGAAAGCGTCCACGAGCAGTACTTC. It translates to CARSFEIDRESVHEQYF.

The genes are TRBV2 and TRBJ2-4; 8 positions agree with TRBD2. Trimming cost V 7 bases and J 5 bases; bases outside gene matches: 4. CDR1 and CDR2 from the germline V gene are SNHLY and FYNNEI. CDR3 length: 13 residues. CDR3: CASTRGGENIQYF. Written as DNA, the CDR3 is TGTGCCAGCACCCGGGGGGGGGAAAACATTCAGTACTTC.

The DNA for the CDR3 is TGTGCCAGCACCCTGTACAGGGCGTTGACCGGGGAGCTGTTTTTT. It specifies CASTLYRALTGELFF. This rearrangement joins TRBV28 to TRBJ2-2, with D possibly being TRBD1 (6 bases). Per the germline V gene, CDR1 is MDHEN and CDR2 is SYDVKM. The CDR3 loop spans 15 amino acids. V was trimmed by 7 bases and J by 5 bases, leaving 17 bases between them.